Below, 20 T cell receptor beta chains from the same sample are listed, as sequenced in a study of control samples from healthy donors and cancer patients. The table came from immunoSEQ multiplex PCR; TCRdb's copy has only in-frame clones and leaves some out. The table records 100,000 to 150,000 clones, around 89% of them present only once. The sample was blood. These TCRs come from a man in his fifties or sixties in good health.

The chain employs TRBV19 and TRBJ1-5, with D hard to call. Trimming took off 2 bases at V and 3 bases at J, with 11 bases between the two ends. This CDR3 comprises 15 residues. CDR1 and CDR2 from the germline V gene are LNHDA and SQIVND (reference sequence). CDR3 nucleotides: TGTGCCAGTAGTATAAGGAGGACGGTCAATCAGCCCCAGCATTTT. Translation: CASSIRRTVNQPQHF.

This rearrangement joins TRBV14 to TRBJ2-7, with 8 bases aligning to TRBD2. Germline V CDR1 and CDR2: SGHDN, FVKESK. The V and J ends lost 2 bases and 4 bases, in that order; junction bases with no gene match: 10. The CDR3 length is 16 residues. The CDR3 is CASSQWPRQRGYEQYF. CDR3 nucleotides: TGTGCCAGCAGCCAATGGCCTCGACAGCGGGGGTACGAGCAGTACTTC.

The rearrangement links TRBV19 to TRBJ1-1; D may be TRBD1 (5 bases). V was cut by 4 bases and J by 9 bases, with 12 bases left in between. Looked up from germline, CDR1 is LNHDA and CDR2 is SQIVND (reference sequence). This CDR3 contains 12 residues. As DNA, the CDR3 is TGTGCCAGTAGTAGCAGGGTAGGGAAAGCTTTCTTT. This encodes CASSSRVGKAFF.

Many counts were recorded for this clone. This chain connects TRBV6-4 to TRBJ2-1; D assignment may be TRBD1 or TRBD2 (5 bases each). Germline-derived CDR1 and CDR2 are MRHNA and SNTAGT. The CDR3 loop spans 15 amino acids. V was shortened by 3 bases and J by 6 bases, with 15 bases between the two germline ends. This CDR3 reads CASSDGTKESNEQFF. The CDR3 nucleotides read TGTGCCAGCAGTGATGGGACGAAAGAGTCCAATGAGCAGTTCTTC.

The chain couples TRBV3-1 (or the pseudogene TRBV3-2) to TRBJ2-1, with D tentatively TRBD2 (5 bases). The germline CDR1 and CDR2 sequences are LGHDT and YNNKEL (reference sequence). The CDR3 totals 15 residues. V was shortened by 4 bases and J by 6 bases, with 16 bases between the two germline ends. CDR3 DNA: TGTGCCAGCAGCCCCGAGGAGGCGTCGAGCAATGAGCAGTTCTTC. Protein sequence: CASSPEEASSNEQFF.

There are a few counts of this clone. The chain carries TRBV5-1 and TRBJ2-5, with D uncertain. The germline V gene encodes CDR1 SGHRS and CDR2 YFSETQ. CDR3 size: 15 residues. Deletions cut 0 bases from V and 2 bases from J, with 11 bases between. The CDR3 DNA reads as TGCGCCAGCAGCTTGGCCGCGACCTCTCAAGAGACCCAGTACTTC. As protein: CASSLAATSQETQYF.

CDR3 protein: CASSMFSGTNQPQHF. The CDR3 nucleotides are TGTGCCAGTAGTATGTTTTCAGGGACAAATCAGCCCCAGCATTTT. The V and J genes are TRBV19 and TRBJ1-5, with D possibly being TRBD1 (6 bases). CDR3 length: 15 residues. Germline V lookup: CDR1 LNHDA, CDR2 SQIVND (reference sequence). The V end was cut by 3 bases, the J end by 4 bases, with 13 bases between.

This clone has a single count. The gene calls are TRBV9 and TRBJ2-1, with TRBD1 as a possible D gene (6 bases). Trimming removed 1 base at V and 0 bases at J, with 8 bases between. This CDR3 contains 15 residues. From germline, CDR1 is SGDLS and CDR2 YYNGEE. The chain's CDR3 is CASSVTGSSYNEQFF. The CDR3 DNA is TGTGCCAGCAGCGTAACAGGGAGCTCCTACAATGAGCAGTTCTTC.

This chain uses TRBV7-2 with TRBJ1-1, with TRBD1 matching 12 bases. After removal of 1 base from V and 2 bases from J, the junction contained 5 bases not matched to a gene. CDR3 length: 17 residues. The germline V gene has CDR1 SGHTA and CDR2 FQGNSA. Written as DNA, the CDR3 is TGTGCCAGCAGCTTAGTTGGGACAGGGGGCGTTAACACTGAAGCTTTCTTT. This translates into CASSLVGTGGVNTEAFF.

The V call is TRBV4-1, the J call TRBJ2-7; D possibly corresponds to TRBD1 (5 bases). The CDR3 extends over 15 amino acids. V lost 1 base, J lost 0 bases, and 10 bases lay in between. Germline V CDR1 and CDR2: MGHRA, YSYEKL. The CDR3 protein is CASSQVSGYSYEQYF. In DNA, the CDR3 is TGCGCCAGCAGCCAAGTCTCAGGGTACTCCTACGAGCAGTACTTC.

The chain couples TRBV5-6 to TRBJ1-3; D is ambiguous. The germline CDR1 and CDR2 sequences are SGHDT and YYEEEE. V lost 4 bases, J lost 4 bases, and 15 bases lay in between. The CDR3 length is 15 residues. This chain's CDR3 is CASSLGPGYGNTIYF. The CDR3 region has the DNA TGTGCCAGCAGCCTGGGCCCGGGGTACGGAAACACCATATATTTT. The full variable domain, in which reference TRBV5-6 and TRBJ1-3 provide the parts outside the CDR3, is DAGVTQSPTHLIKTRGQQVTLRCSPKSGHDTVSWYQQALGQGPQFIFQYYEEEERQRGNFPDRFSGHQFPNYSSELNVNALLLGDSALYLCASSLGPGYGNTIYFGEGSWLTVV.

The rearrangement links TRBV7-2 to TRBJ2-1; a weak D match, TRBD1 (6 bases). CDR1 SGHTA and CDR2 FQGNSA come from the germline V gene. Trimming took 2 bases from V and 2 from J, leaving 10 bases between them. This CDR3 contains 15 residues. CDR3 coding DNA: TGTGCCAGCAGCTTAAGAACAGGGACCTACAATGAGCAGTTCTTC. Protein sequence: CASSLRTGTYNEQFF.

CDR3 sequence: CASSLNGFYGYTF. DNA for the CDR3: TGTGCCAGCAGTTTGAACGGATTCTATGGCTACACCTTC. The chain uses TRBV12-3 or TRBV12-4 and TRBJ1-2; no clear D. V shed 3 bases and J shed 4 bases, with 9 bases lying between them. The CDR3 length is 13 residues.

V usage is TRBV7-6 and J usage is TRBJ2-5, with a possible D match to TRBD1 (6 bases). Trimming removed 4 bases from V and 2 bases from J, with 20 bases in between. This CDR3 comprises 17 residues. Germline CDR1 reads SGHVS; CDR2 reads FNYEAQ. DNA of the CDR3: TGTGCCAGCAGCTCTGGCAGGGGTAATATCGGGCAAGAGACCCAGTACTTC. This codes for CASSSGRGNIGQETQYF.

This clone was seen only a few times. The V call is TRBV2, the J call TRBJ1-5; D ambiguous. The V end was cut by 4 bases, the J end by 1 base, with 8 bases between. This CDR3 is 14 amino acids long. The germline CDR1 and CDR2 sequences are SNHLY and FYNNEI. CDR3 residues: CASSGRPSNQPQHF. CDR3 bases: TGTGCCAGCAGTGGGAGACCAAGCAATCAGCCCCAGCATTTT.

J is TRBJ2-2 and V is TRBV19, with D perhaps being TRBD1 or TRBD2 (5 bases each). V was clipped by 3 bases and J by 1 base, with 9 bases between them. The CDR3 has 15 residues. Germline loops: CDR1 LNHDA, CDR2 SQIVND (reference sequence). CDR3 sequence (DNA): TGTGCCAGTAGTATGCCGGGACGGAACACCGGGGAGCTGTTTTTT. Its translation is CASSMPGRNTGELFF.

A few counts support this clone. The genes are TRBV11-2 and TRBJ2-3; D gene ambiguous. Germline V gives CDR1 SGHAT, CDR2 FQNNGV. The ends were cut back, 1 base at V and 8 bases at J, with 10 bases in the middle. This CDR3 contains 13 residues. The CDR3, as DNA: TGTGCCAGCAGCTTAGCGGGCGCCGTTACGCAGTATTTT. This translates into CASSLAGAVTQYF.

The rearrangement links TRBV12-3 or TRBV12-4 to TRBJ1-1; tentative D call: TRBD1 (6 bases). The germline V and J ends were trimmed by 5 bases and 3 bases, with 10 bases remaining between them. This CDR3 region has 13 residues. The CDR3 here is CASSRRGDTEAFF. The CDR3, as DNA: TGTGCCAGCAGTAGGAGGGGGGACACTGAAGCTTTCTTT.

This sequence joins TRBV24-1 and TRBJ2-1, with 8 bases fitting TRBD2. The germline V gene encodes CDR1 KGHDR and CDR2 SFDVKD. The CDR3 runs to 18 residues. Trimming removed 2 bases from V and 4 bases from J; junction bases left unmatched: 12. The CDR3 sequence: CATSDSPSVAGFYNEQFF. The DNA of the CDR3 is TGTGCCACCAGTGATTCTCCGTCGGTAGCGGGGTTTTACAATGAGCAGTTCTTC.

In its sample, this clone was seen a few times. The V call is TRBV4-3, the J call TRBJ2-3; 10 positions agree with TRBD2. The V and J ends lost 0 bases and 3 bases, in that order; junction bases with no gene match: 6. Germline V CDR1 and CDR2: LGHNA, YSLEER. This CDR3 comprises 17 residues. The CDR3 DNA is TGCGCCAGCAGCCAAGAGTGGGAGCGGGGGGGAACAGATACGCAGTATTTT. This encodes CASSQEWERGGTDTQYF.